The source of this TCR beta chain is a study of T cell responses to AZD1222 COVID-19 vaccine. Germline CDR1 and CDR2: LGHDT and YNNKEL (reference sequence). The CDR3 consists of 13 residues. Trimming stripped 0 bases from V and 5 bases from J, with 4 bases between. As to this clone: Its antigen is not known.

Study-wide results and limits: At baseline, seropositivity was found in only six AZD1222 recipients. None of the repertoires were sampled until the peak T cell response had passed.

TCRdb keeps only in-frame clones here, not all; method: immunoSEQ multiplex PCR. The table lists 100,000 to 150,000 clones, 93% of them singletons. This clonotype was sampled from an adult in good health. The specimen comprised peripheral blood, sampled on day 0 of AZD1222 vaccination. This sequence joins TRBV3-1 (or the pseudogene TRBV3-2) and TRBJ1-4; D remains unclear. The CDR3 sequence is CASSQERNEKLFF. CDR3 nucleotide sequence: TGTGCCAGCAGCCAAGAAAGGAATGAAAAACTGTTTTTT.